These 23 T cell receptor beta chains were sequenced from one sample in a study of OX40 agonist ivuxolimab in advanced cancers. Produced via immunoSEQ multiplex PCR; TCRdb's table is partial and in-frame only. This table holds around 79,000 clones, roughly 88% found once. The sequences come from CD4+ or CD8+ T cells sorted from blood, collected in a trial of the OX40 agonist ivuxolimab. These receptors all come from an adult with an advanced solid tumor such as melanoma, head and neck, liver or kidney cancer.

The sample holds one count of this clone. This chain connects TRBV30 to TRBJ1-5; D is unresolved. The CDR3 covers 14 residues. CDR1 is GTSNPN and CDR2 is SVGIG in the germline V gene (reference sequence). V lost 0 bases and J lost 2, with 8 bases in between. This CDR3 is CAWSVGYGNQPQHF. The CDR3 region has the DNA TGTGCCTGGAGTGTAGGTTACGGCAATCAGCCCCAGCATTTT.

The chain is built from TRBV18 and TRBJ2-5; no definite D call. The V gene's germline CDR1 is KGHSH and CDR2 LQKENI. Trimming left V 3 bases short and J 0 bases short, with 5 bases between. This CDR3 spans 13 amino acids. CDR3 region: CASSPDYQETQYF. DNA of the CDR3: TGTGCCAGCTCACCTGACTACCAAGAGACCCAGTACTTC. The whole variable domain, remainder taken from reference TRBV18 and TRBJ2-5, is NAGVMQNPRHLVRRRGQEARLRCSPMKGHSHVYWYRQLPEEGLKFMVYLQKENIIDESGMPKERFSAEFPKEGPSILRIQQVVRGDSAAYFCASSPDYQETQYFGPGTRLLVL.

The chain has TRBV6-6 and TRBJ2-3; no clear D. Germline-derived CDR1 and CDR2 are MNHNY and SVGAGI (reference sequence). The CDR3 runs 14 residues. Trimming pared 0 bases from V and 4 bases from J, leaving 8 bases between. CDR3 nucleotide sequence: TGTGCCAGCAGTTACTCTTCTCTAGCAGATACGCAGTATTTT. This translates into CASSYSSLADTQYF.

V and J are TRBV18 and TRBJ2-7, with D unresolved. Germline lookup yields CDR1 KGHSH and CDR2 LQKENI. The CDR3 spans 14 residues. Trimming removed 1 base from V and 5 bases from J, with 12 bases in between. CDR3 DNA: TGTGCCAGCTCACCACAGGCACCCCCGGACGAGCAGTACTTC. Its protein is CASSPQAPPDEQYF.

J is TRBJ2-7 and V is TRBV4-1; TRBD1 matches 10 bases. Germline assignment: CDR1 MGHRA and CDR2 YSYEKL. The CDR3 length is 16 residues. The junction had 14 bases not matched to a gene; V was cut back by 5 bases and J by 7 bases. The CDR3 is CASSTRPGTGAEEQYF. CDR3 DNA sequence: TGCGCCAGCAGCACCCGACCCGGGACAGGGGCGGAGGAGCAGTACTTC.

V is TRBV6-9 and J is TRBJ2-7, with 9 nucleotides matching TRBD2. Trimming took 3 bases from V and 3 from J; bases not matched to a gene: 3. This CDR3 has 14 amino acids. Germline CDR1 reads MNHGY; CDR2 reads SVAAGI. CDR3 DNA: TGTGCCAGCAGTTACGGAGCGGGAGGCTACGAGCAGTACTTC. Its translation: CASSYGAGGYEQYF.

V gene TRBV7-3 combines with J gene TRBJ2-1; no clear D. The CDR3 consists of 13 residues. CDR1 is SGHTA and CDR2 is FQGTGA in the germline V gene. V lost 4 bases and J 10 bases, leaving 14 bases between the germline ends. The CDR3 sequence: CASSSDLNGEQFF. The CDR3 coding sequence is TGTGCCAGCAGCTCTGACCTCAATGGGGAGCAGTTCTTC. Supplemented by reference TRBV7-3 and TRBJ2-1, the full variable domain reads GAGVSQTPSNKVTEKGKYVELRCDPISGHTALYWYRQSLGQGPEFLIYFQGTGAADDSGLPNDRFFAVRPEGSVSTLKIQRTERGDSAVYLCASSSDLNGEQFFGPGTRLTVL.

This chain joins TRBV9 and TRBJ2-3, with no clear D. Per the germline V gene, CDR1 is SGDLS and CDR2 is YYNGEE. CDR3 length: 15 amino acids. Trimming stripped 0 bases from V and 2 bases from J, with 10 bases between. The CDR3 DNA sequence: TGTGCCAGCAGCGTAGCAGGCTACTACACAGATACGCAGTATTTT. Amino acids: CASSVAGYYTDTQYF. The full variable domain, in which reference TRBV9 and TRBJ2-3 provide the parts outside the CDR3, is DSGVTQTPKHLITATGQRVTLRCSPRSGDLSVYWYQQSLDQGLQFLIQYYNGEERAKGNILERFSAQQFPDLHSELNLSSLELGDSALYFCASSVAGYYTDTQYFGPGTRLTVL.

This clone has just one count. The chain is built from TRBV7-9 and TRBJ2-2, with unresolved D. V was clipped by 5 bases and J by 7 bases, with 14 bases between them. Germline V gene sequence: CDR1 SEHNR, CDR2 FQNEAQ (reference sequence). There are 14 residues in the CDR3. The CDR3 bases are TGTGCCAGCAGCCCCGATTCTTTCGTCGGGGAGCTGTTTTTT. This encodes CASSPDSFVGELFF.

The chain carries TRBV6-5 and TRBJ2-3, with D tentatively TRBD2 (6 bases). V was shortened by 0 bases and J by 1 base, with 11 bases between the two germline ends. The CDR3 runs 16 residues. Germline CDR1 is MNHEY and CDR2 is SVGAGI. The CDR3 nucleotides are TGTGCCAGCAGTTACTCGGAGGAGCGGGGCACAGATACGCAGTATTTT. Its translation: CASSYSEERGTDTQYF.

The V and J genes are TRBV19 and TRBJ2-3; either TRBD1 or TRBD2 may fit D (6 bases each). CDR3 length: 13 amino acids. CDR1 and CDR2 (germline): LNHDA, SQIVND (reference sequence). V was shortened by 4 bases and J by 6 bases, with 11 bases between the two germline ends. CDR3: CASSTGARDTQYF. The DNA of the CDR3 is TGTGCCAGTAGTACGGGGGCGCGGGATACGCAGTATTTT.

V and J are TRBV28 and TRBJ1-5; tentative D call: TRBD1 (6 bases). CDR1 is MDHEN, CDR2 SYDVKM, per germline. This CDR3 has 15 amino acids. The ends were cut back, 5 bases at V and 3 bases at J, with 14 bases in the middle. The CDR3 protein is CASSPPDSHNQPQHF. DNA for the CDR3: TGTGCCAGCAGTCCACCGGACAGCCACAATCAGCCCCAGCATTTT.

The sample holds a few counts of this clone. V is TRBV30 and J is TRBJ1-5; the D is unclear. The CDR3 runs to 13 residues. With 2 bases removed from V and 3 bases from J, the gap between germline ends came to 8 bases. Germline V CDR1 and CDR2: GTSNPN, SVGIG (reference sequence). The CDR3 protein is CAWSRQDNQPQHF. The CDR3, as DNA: TGTGCCTGGAGTCGTCAAGACAATCAGCCCCAGCATTTT.

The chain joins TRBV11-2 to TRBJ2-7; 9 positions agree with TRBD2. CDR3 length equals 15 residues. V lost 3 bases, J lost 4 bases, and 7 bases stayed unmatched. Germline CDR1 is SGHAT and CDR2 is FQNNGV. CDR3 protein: CASSLGAGGVYEQYF. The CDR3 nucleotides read TGTGCCAGCAGCTTGGGTGCGGGAGGGGTTTACGAGCAGTACTTC. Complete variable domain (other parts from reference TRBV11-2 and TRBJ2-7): EAGVAQSPRYKIIEKRQSVAFWCNPISGHATLYWYQQILGQGPKLLIQFQNNGVVDDSQLPKDRFSAERLKGVDSTLKIQPAKLEDSAVYLCASSLGAGGVYEQYFGPGTRLTVT.

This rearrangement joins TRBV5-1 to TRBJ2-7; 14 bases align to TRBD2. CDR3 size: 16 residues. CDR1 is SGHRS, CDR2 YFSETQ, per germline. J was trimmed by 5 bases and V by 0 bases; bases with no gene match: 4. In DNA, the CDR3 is TGCGCCAGCAGCTTGGGGACGACTAGCGGGAGGGACGAGCAGTACTTC. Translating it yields CASSLGTTSGRDEQYF.

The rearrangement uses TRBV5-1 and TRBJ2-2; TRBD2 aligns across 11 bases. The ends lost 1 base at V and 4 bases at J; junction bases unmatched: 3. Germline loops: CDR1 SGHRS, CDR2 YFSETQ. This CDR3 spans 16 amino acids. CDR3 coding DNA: TGCGCCAGCAGCTTGACTAGCGGGAGTATCACCGGGGAGCTGTTTTTT. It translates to CASSLTSGSITGELFF.

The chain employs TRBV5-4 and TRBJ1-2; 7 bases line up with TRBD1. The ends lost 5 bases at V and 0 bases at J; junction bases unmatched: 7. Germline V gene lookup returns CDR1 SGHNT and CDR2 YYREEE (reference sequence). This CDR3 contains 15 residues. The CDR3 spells CASSQQGPPNYGYTF. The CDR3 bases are TGTGCCAGCAGTCAACAGGGGCCCCCTAACTATGGCTACACCTTC.

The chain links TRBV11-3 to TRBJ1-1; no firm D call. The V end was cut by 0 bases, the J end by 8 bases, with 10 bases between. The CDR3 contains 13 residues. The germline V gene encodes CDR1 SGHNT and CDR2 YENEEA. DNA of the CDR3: TGTGCCAGCAGCTTAGAGTGGCCGGGGGAAGCTTTCTTT. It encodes CASSLEWPGEAFF.

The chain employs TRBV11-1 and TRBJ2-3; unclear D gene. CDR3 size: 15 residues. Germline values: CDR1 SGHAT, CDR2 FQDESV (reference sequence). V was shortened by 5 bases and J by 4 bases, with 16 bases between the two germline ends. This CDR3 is CASSPLENYPDTQYF. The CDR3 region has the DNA TGTGCCAGCAGCCCGCTTGAGAACTATCCAGATACGCAGTATTTT. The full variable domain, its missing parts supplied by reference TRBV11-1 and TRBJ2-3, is EAEVAQSPRYKITEKSQAVAFWCDPISGHATLYWYRQILGQGPELLVQFQDESVVDDSQLPKDRFSAERLKGVDSTLKIQPAELGDSAMYLCASSPLENYPDTQYFGPGTRLTVL.

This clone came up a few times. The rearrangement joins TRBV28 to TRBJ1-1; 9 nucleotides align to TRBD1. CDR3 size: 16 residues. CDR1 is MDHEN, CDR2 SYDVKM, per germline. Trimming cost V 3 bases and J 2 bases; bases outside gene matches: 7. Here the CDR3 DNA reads TGTGCCAGCAGTTTTCTCCCGGGACAGGGTAACACTGAAGCTTTCTTT. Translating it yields CASSFLPGQGNTEAFF.

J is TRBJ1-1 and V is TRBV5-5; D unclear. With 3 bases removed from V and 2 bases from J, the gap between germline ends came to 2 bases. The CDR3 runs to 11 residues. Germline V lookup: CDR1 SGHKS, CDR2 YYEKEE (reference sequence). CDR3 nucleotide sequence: TGTGCCAGCAGCTCTAACACTGAAGCTTTCTTT. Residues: CASSSNTEAFF.

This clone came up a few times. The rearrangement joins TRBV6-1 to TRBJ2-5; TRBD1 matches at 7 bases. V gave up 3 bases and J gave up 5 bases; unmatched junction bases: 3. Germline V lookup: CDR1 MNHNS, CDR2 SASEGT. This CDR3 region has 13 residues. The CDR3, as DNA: TGTGCCAGCAGTGATGGGACAGTCGAGACCCAGTACTTC. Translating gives CASSDGTVETQYF.

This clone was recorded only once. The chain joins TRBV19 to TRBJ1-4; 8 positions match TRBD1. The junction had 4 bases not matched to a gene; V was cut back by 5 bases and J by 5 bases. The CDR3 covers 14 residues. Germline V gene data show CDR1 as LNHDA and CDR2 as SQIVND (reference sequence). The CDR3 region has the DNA TGTGCCAGTAGTCAGCGGGACAGGAATGAAAAACTGTTTTTT. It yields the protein CASSQRDRNEKLFF.